One T cell receptor (beta chain) is described in this entry. A much larger clone is a single base away; this may be a read error. Because the CDR3 is missing its conserved closing phenylalanine or tryptophan, this is likely a read error. Clinical symptoms, serum thyroxine and TRAb, thyroid ultrasound and orbital computed tomography were used for the diagnoses. RNA transcripts gave rise to amplified TCR beta CDR3 regions. TCR CDR3 regions were first amplified by RT-PCR with HTBI primers. TCRdb analysed the multiplex PCR reads with MiXCR anew, one entry per CDR3 protein. The sample includes approximately 590,000 distinct CDR3 sequences, 15% to 17% of them seen just once. The V segment lost 3 bases and the J segment 0 bases; nucleotides outside the gene matches: 10. The germline CDR1 and CDR2 sequences are MNHEY and SMNVEV (reference sequence). The CDR3 contains 19 residues. The sample originates from a study of T cells in Graves' hyperthyroidism and ophthalmopathy.

The rearrangement links TRBV27 to TRBJ2-3; 12 bases align to TRBD2. What was sequenced was blood. The TCR originated in a woman under 40 with Graves' hyperthyroidism. Written as DNA, the CDR3 is TGTGCCAGCAGTTTCTTGCTAGCGGGAGGGCCGACAAGCACAGATACGCAGTATTCT. Amino acids: CASSFLLAGGPTSTDTQYS.